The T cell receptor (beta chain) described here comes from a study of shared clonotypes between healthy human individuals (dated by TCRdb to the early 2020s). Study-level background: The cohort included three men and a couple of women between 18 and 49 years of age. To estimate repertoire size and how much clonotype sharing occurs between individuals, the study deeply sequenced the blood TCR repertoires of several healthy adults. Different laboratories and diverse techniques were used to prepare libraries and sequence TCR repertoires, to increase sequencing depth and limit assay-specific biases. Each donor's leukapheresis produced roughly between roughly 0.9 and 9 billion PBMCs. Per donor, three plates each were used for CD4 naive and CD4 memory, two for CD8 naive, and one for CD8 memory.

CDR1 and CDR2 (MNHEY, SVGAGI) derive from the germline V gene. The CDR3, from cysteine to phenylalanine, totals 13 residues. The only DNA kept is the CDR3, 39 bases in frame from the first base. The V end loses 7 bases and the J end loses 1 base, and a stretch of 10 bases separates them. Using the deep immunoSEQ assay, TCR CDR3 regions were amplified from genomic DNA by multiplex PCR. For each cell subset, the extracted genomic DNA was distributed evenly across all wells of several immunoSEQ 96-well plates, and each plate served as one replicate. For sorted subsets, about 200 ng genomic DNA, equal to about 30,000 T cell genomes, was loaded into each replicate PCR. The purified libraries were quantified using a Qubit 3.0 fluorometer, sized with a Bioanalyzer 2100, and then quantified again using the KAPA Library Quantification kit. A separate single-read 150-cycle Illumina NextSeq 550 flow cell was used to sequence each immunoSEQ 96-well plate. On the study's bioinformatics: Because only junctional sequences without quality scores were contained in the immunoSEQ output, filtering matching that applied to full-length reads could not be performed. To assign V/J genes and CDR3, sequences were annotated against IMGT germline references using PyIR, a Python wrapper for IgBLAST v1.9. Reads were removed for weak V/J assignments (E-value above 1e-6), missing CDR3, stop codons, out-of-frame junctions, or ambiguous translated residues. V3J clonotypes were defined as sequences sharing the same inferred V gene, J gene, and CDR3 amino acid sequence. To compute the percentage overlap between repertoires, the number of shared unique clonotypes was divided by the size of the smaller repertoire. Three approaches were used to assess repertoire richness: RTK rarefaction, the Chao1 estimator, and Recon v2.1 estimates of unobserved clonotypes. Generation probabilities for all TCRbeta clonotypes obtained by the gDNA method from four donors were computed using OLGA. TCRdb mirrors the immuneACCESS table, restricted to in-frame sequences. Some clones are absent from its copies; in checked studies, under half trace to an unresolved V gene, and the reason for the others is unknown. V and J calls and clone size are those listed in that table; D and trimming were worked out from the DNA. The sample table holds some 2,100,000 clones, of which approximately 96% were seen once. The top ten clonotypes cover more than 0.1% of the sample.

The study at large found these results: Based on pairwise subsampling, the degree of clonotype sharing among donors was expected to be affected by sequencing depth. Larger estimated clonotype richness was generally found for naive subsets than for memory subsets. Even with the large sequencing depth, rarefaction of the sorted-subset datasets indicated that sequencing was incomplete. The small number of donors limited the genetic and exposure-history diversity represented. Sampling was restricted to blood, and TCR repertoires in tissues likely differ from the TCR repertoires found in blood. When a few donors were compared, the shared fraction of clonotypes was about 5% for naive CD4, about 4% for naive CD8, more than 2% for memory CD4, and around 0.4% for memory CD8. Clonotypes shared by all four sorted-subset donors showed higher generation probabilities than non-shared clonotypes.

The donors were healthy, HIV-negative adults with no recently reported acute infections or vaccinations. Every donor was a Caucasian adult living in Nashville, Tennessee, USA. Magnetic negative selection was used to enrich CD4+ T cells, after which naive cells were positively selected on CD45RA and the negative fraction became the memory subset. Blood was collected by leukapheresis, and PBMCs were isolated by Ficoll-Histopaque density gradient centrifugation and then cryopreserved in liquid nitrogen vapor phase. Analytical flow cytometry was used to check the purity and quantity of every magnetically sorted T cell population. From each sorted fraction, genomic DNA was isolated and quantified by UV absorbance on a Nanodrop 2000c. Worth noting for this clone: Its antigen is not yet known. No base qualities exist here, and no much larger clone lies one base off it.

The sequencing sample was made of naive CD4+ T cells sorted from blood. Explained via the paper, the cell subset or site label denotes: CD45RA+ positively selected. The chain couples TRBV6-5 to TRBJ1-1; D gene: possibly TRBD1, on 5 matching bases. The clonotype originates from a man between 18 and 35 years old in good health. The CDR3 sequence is CASNSDRNTEAFF. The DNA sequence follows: TGTGCCAGCAATAGTGACAGGAACACTGAAGCTTTCTTT.